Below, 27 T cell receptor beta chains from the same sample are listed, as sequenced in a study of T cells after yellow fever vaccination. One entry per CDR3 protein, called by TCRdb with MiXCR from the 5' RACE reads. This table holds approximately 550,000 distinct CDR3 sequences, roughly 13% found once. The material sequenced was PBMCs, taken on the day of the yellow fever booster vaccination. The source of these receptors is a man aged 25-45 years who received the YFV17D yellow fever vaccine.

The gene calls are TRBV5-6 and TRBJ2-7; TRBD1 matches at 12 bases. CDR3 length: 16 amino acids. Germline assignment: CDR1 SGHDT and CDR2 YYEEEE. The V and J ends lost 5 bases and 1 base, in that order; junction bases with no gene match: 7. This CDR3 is CASRKGQGAWSYEQYF. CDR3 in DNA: TGTGCCAGCAGGAAGGGACAGGGGGCATGGTCCTACGAGCAGTACTTC. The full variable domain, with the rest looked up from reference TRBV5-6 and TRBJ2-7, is DAGVTQSPTHLIKTRGQQVTLRCSPKSGHDTVSWYQQALGQGPQFIFQYYEEEERQRGNFPDRFSGHQFPNYSSELNVNALLLGDSALYLCASRKGQGAWSYEQYFGPGTRLTVT.

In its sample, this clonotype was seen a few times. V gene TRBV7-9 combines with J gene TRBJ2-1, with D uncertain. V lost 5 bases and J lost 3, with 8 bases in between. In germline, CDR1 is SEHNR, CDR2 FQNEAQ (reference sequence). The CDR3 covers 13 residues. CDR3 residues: CASSPQDYNEQFF. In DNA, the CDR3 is TGTGCCAGCAGCCCTCAGGACTACAATGAGCAGTTCTTC.

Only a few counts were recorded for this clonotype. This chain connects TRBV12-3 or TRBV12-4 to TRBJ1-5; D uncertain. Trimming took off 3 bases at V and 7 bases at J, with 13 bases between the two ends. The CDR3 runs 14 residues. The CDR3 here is CASSFGSGGQPQHF. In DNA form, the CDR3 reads TGTGCCAGCAGTTTCGGATCGGGAGGACAGCCCCAGCATTTT.

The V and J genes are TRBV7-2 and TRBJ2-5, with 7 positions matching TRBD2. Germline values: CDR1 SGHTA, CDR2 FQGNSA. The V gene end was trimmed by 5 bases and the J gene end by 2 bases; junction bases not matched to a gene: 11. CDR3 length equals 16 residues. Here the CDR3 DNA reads TGTGCCAGCAGCCGAGCCGGAGCGGGGACTCAAGAGACCCAGTACTTC. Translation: CASSRAGAGTQETQYF.

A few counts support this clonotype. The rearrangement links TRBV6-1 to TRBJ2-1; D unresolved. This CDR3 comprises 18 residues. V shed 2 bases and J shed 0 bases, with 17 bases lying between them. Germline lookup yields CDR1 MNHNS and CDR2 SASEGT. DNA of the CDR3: TGTGCCAGCAGTGAATGGATTGTGGACGGCCGCTCCTACAATGAGCAGTTCTTC. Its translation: CASSEWIVDGRSYNEQFF.

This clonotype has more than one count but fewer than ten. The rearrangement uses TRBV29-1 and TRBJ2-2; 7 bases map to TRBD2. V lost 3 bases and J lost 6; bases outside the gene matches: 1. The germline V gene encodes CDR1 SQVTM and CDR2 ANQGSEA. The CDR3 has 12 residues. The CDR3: CSVDAGAGELFF. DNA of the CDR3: TGCAGCGTTGATGCGGGAGCCGGGGAGCTGTTTTTT.

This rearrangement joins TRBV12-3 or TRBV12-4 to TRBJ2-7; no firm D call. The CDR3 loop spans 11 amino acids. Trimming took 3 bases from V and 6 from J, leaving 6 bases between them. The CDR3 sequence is CASSFGLEQYF. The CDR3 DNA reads TGTGCCAGCAGTTTCGGCCTCGAGCAGTACTTC.

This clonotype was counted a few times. CDR3 amino acids: CASSGLRDSSQLAKNIQYF. CDR3 sequence (DNA): TGTGCCAGCAGCGGACTCCGGGACAGTAGTCAGCTAGCCAAAAACATTCAGTACTTC. The rearrangement joins TRBV4-2 to TRBJ2-4, with 7 nucleotides matching TRBD1. This CDR3 spans 19 amino acids. Germline loops: CDR1 LGHNA, CDR2 YNFKEQ. V was pared by 5 bases and J by 0 bases, with 16 bases of the junction left unmatched.

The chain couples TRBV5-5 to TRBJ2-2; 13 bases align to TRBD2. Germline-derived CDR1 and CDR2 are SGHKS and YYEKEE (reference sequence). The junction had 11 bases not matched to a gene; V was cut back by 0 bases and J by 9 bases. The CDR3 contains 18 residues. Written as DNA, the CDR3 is TGTGCCAGCAGCTTGGCCAAAGGACTAGCGGGAGCGAGCCGGGAGCTGTTTTTT. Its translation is CASSLAKGLAGASRELFF.

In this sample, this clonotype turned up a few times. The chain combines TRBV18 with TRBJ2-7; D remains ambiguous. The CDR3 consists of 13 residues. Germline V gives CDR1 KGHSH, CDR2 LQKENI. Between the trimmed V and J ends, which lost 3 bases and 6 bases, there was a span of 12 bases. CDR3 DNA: TGTGCCAGCTCACCGTCCTCCGTACCCGAGCAGTACTTC. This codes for CASSPSSVPEQYF.

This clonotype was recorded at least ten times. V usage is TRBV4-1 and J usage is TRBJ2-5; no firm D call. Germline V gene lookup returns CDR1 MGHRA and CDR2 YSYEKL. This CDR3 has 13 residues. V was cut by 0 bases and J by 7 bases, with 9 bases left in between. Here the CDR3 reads CASSQDLVGTQYF. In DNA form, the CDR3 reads TGCGCCAGCAGCCAAGACCTCGTGGGGACCCAGTACTTC.

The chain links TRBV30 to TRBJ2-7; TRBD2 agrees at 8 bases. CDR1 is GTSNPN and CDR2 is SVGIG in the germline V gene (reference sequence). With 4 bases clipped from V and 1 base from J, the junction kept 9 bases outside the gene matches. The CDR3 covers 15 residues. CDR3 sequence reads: CAWTGGTSGSYEQYF. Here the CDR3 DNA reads TGTGCCTGGACCGGGGGGACTAGTGGGTCCTACGAGCAGTACTTC.

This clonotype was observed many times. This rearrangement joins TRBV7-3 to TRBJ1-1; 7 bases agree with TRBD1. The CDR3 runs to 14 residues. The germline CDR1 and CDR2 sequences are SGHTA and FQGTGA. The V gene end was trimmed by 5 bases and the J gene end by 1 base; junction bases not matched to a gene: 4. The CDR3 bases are TGTGCCAGCAGCCCCGGGACAGCGAACACTGAAGCTTTCTTT. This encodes CASSPGTANTEAFF. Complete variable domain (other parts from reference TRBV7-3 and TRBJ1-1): GAGVSQTPSNKVTEKGKYVELRCDPISGHTALYWYRQSLGQGPEFLIYFQGTGAADDSGLPNDRFFAVRPEGSVSTLKIQRTERGDSAVYLCASSPGTANTEAFFGQGTRLTVV.

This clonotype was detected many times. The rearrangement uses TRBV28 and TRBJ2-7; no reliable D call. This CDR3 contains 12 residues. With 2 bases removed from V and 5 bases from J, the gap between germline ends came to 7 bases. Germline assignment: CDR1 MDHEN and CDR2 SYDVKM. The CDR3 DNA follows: TGTGCCAGCAGTTTACCGGGCAACGAGCAGTACTTC. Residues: CASSLPGNEQYF.

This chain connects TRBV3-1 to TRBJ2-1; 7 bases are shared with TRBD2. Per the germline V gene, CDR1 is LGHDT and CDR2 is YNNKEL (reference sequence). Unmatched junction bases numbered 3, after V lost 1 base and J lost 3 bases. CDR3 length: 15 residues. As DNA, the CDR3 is TGTGCCAGCAGCCAAGTCGGGGGGAACTACAATGAGCAGTTCTTC. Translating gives CASSQVGGNYNEQFF.

DNA for the CDR3: TGTGCCAGCAGCCAAGAGACAGATCTCTACGAGCAGTACTTC. Translated: CASSQETDLYEQYF. The V and J genes are TRBV14 and TRBJ2-7; weak D call: TRBD1 (5 bases). CDR3 size: 14 residues. CDR1 is SGHDN and CDR2 is FVKESK in the germline V gene. Trimming pared 0 bases from V and 3 bases from J, leaving 9 bases between.

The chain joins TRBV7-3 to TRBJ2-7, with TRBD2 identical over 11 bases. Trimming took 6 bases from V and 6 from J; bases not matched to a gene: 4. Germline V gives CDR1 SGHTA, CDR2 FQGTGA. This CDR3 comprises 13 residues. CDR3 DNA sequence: TGTGCCAGCAGTGTAGCGGGAGGGGTCGAGCAGTACTTC. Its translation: CASSVAGGVEQYF.

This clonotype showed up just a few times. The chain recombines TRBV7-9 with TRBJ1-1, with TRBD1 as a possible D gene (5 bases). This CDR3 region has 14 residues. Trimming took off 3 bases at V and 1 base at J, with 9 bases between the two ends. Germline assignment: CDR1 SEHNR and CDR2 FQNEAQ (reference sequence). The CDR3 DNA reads TGTGCCAGCAGCTTCGGGGACCAGAACACTGAAGCTTTCTTT. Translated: CASSFGDQNTEAFF.

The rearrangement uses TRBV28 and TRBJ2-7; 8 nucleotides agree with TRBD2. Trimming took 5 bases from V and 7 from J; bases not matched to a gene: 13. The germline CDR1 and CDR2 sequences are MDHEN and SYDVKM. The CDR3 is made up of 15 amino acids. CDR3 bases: TGTGCCAGCAGTAGACCTCGGGGGGGGCCTAGGGAGCAGTACTTC. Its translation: CASSRPRGGPREQYF.

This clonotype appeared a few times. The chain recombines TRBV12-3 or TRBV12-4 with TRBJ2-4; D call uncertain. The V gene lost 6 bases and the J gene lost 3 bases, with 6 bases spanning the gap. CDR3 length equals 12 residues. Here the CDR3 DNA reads TGTGCCAGCAGCAAACTCAAAAACATTCAGTACTTC. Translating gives CASSKLKNIQYF.

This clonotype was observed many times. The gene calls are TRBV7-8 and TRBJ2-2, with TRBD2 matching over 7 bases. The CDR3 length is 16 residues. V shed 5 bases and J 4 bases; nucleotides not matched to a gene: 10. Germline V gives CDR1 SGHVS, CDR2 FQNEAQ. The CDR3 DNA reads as TGTGCCAGCAGCCCCCGGACTAGTTATGGCACCGGGGAGCTGTTTTTT. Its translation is CASSPRTSYGTGELFF.

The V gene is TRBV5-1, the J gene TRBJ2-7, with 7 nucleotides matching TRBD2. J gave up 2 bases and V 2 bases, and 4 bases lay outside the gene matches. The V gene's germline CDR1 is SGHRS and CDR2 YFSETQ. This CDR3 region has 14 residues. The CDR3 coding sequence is TGCGCCAGCAGCTTTCAGCGGGGACCCTACGAGCAGTACTTC. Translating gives CASSFQRGPYEQYF.

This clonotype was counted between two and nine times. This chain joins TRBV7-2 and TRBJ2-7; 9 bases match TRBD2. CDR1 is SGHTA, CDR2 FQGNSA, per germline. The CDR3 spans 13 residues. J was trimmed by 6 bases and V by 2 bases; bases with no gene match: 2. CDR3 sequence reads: CASSLLAGTEQYF. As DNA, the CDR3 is TGTGCCAGCAGCTTACTAGCGGGAACCGAGCAGTACTTC.

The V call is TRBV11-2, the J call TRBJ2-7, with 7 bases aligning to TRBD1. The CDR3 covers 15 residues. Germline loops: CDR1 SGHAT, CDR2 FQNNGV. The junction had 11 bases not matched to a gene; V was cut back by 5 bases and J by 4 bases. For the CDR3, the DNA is TGTGCCAGCAGCGCTATCGTACAGGGGCGATACGAGCAGTACTTC. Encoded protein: CASSAIVQGRYEQYF.

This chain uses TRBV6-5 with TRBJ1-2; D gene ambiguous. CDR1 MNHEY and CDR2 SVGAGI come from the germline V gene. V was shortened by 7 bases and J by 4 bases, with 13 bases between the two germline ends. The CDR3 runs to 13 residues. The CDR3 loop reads CASTLGRFYGYTF. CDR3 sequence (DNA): TGTGCCAGCACCCTTGGACGGTTCTATGGCTACACCTTC.

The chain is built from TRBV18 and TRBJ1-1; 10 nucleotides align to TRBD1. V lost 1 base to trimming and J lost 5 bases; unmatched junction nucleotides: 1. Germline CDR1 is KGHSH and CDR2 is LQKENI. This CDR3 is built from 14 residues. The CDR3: CASSPRDRGTEAFF. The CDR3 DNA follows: TGTGCCAGCTCACCACGGGACAGGGGAACTGAAGCTTTCTTT.

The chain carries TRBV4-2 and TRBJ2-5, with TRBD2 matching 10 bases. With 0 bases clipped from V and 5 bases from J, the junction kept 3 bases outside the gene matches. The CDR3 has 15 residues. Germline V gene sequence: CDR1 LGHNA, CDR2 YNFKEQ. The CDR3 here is CASSQEQAGGETQYF. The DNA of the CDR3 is TGTGCCAGCAGCCAAGAACAAGCGGGGGGGGAGACCCAGTACTTC.